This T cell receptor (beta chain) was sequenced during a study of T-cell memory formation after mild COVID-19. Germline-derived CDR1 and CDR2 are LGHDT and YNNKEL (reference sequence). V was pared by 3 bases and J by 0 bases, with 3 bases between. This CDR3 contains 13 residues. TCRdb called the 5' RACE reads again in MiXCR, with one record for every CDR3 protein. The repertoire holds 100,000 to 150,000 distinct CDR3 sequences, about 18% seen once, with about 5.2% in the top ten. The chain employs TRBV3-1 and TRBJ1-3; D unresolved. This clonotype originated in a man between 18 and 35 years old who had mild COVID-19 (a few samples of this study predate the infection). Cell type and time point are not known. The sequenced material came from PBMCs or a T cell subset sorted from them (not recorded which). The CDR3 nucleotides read TGTGCCAGCAGCCAGTCCTCTGGAAACACCATATATTTT. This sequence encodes CASSQSSGNTIYF.